The 14 T cell receptor beta chains below were found in one sample sequenced in a study of T cell repertoires in cytomegalovirus infection. These receptors have no identified antigens. Each CDR3 protein is one row after TCRdb ran MiXCR on the reads. The table records 450,000 to 600,000 distinct CDR3 sequences, 30% to 40% of them present only once. Sequenced material: cultured PBMCs, taken from culture after CMV antigen stimulation. These receptors were obtained from a human donor in good health (CMV status not recorded). Some clones in this sample may be carry-over from other donors' samples.

The V and J genes are TRBV7-6 and TRBJ2-3; 15 bases match TRBD2. Trimming removed 3 bases from V and 2 bases from J; junction bases left unmatched: 6. The CDR3 loop spans 18 amino acids. Germline V CDR1 and CDR2: SGHVS, FNYEAQ. CDR3 region: CASSLGLAGGWVTDTQYF. CDR3 sequence (DNA): TGTGCCAGCAGCTTGGGACTAGCGGGAGGTTGGGTCACAGATACGCAGTATTTT. Variable domain in full (rest from reference TRBV7-6 and TRBJ2-3): GAGVSQSPRYKVTKRGQDVALRCDPISGHVSLYWYRQALGQGPEFLTYFNYEAQQDKSGLPNDRFSAERPEGSISTLTIQRTEQRDSAMYRCASSLGLAGGWVTDTQYFGPGTRLTVL.

This clonotype was observed once. The CDR3 protein is CASSSLKRGTYNEQFF. The CDR3 DNA reads as TGTGCCAGCAGTTCCCTCAAGCGGGGTACCTACAATGAGCAGTTCTTC. The rearrangement uses TRBV6-2 or TRBV6-3 and TRBJ2-1; 7 positions agree with TRBD2. The J segment lost 2 bases and the V segment lost 4 bases, leaving 8 bases of the junction unmatched. CDR3 size: 16 residues. Looked up from germline, CDR1 is MNHEY and CDR2 is SVGEGT.

The J gene is TRBJ2-7, the V gene TRBV5-8; unclear D gene. V was shortened by 1 base and J by 3 bases, with 5 bases between the two germline ends. The CDR3 is 12 amino acids. Per germline, CDR1 SGHTS and CDR2 YDEGEE. The CDR3 nucleotides are TGTGCCAGCAGCTTGCCCAGCTACGAGCAGTACGTC. Its translation: CASSLPSYEQYV.

The J gene is TRBJ1-2, the V gene TRBV7-2; TRBD1 matches 7 bases. CDR3 length: 12 amino acids. Germline V gene lookup returns CDR1 SGHTA and CDR2 FQGNSA. The V gene end was trimmed by 5 bases and the J gene end by 7 bases; junction bases not matched to a gene: 4. DNA of the CDR3: TGTGCCAGCAGCCCCGGGACAGCTGGCTACACCTTC. Its translation is CASSPGTAGYTF.

The chain links TRBV12-3 or TRBV12-4 to TRBJ1-6, with 10 positions matching TRBD1. This CDR3 has 16 amino acids. V trimming: 6 bases; J trimming: 10 bases; junction bases outside the gene matches: 12. The CDR3 nucleotides read TGTGCCAGCAGCGAAGGCGACAGGGGGCGATACTCACCCCTCCACTTT. This gives the protein CASSEGDRGRYSPLHF.

A few counts support this clonotype. The rearrangement links TRBV9 to TRBJ2-3, with D perhaps matching TRBD2 (5 bases). The CDR3 consists of 18 residues. Germline lookup yields CDR1 SGDLS and CDR2 YYNGEE. V was pared by 0 bases and J by 0 bases, with 17 bases between. The CDR3 DNA follows: TGTGCCAGCAGCGTAGTAGGAGGTGGCGGAGCAAGCACAGATACGCAGTATTTT. This codes for CASSVVGGGGASTDTQYF.

V is TRBV6-5 and J is TRBJ1-2, with a tentative D call TRBD1 (5 bases). The V end was cut by 6 bases, the J end by 5 bases, with 19 bases between. The CDR3 is made up of 15 amino acids. Germline V gene lookup returns CDR1 MNHEY and CDR2 SVGAGI. CDR3 residues: CASRFEGSGGYGYTF. The CDR3 bases are TGTGCCAGCAGATTTGAGGGTAGTGGGGGGTATGGCTACACCTTC.

This chain uses TRBV5-6 with TRBJ2-1; 8 bases agree with TRBD2. Germline CDR1 SGHDT, CDR2 YYEEEE. After removal of 6 bases from V and 4 bases from J, the junction contained 9 bases not matched to a gene. The length of the CDR3 is 15 residues. The CDR3 sequence is CASNSRTSWYNEQFF. CDR3 in DNA: TGTGCCAGCAACTCCCGGACTAGCTGGTACAATGAGCAGTTCTTC.

Only a few counts were recorded for this clonotype. The chain couples TRBV7-9 to TRBJ1-1; D is unresolved. Trimming took off 4 bases at V and 8 bases at J, with 11 bases between the two ends. Germline CDR1 SEHNR, CDR2 FQNEAQ (reference sequence). This CDR3 has 12 residues. CDR3 bases: TGTGCCAGCAGCTCCGGGCCCAGGGAAGCTTTCTTT. This codes for CASSSGPREAFF.

A few counts support this clonotype. The V gene is TRBV11-2, the J gene TRBJ2-1, with D perhaps TRBD2 (5 bases). V was shortened by 0 bases and J by 3 bases, with 12 bases between the two germline ends. The V gene's germline CDR1 is SGHAT and CDR2 FQNNGV. This CDR3 is 16 amino acids long. CDR3 nucleotide sequence: TGTGCCAGCAGCTTAGATCCGGGGATAGGCTACAATGAGCAGTTCTTC. Encoded protein: CASSLDPGIGYNEQFF.

Ten or more counts support this clonotype. This chain's CDR3 is CAISRDTTNYGYTF. CDR3 DNA: TGTGCCATCAGCCGGGACACAACTAACTATGGCTACACCTTC. J is TRBJ1-2 and V is TRBV10-3; weak D call: TRBD1 (6 bases). Looked up from germline, CDR1 is ENHRY and CDR2 is SYGVKD. V was pared by 6 bases and J by 0 bases, with 11 bases between. This CDR3 contains 14 residues.

This clonotype occurred once. The V and J genes are TRBV6-5 and TRBJ2-7, with 10 positions matching TRBD1. CDR3 length: 16 residues. Per the germline V gene, CDR1 is MNHEY and CDR2 is SVGAGI. V shed 5 bases, J shed 4 bases, and the junction held 11 bases outside the gene matches. CDR3 region: CASSNDRGRGGYEQYF. In DNA form, the CDR3 reads TGTGCCAGCAGTAACGACAGGGGGCGCGGAGGGTACGAGCAGTACTTC.

The chain carries TRBV20-1 and TRBJ2-1; TRBD2 agrees at 13 bases. Unmatched junction bases numbered 10, after V lost 2 bases and J lost 12 bases. CDR3 length: 15 residues. Germline V gives CDR1 DFQATT, CDR2 SNEGSKA (reference sequence). Here the CDR3 DNA reads TGCAGTGCTAGACGGACTAGCGGGAGTGACTTGGGGCAGTTCTTC. Its translation: CSARRTSGSDLGQFF.

Only a few counts were recorded for this clonotype. The V gene is TRBV19, the J gene TRBJ2-1; possible D gene TRBD2, 6 bases. The length of the CDR3 is 12 residues. V lost 6 bases to trimming and J lost 7 bases, with 10 bases between them. CDR1 is LNHDA, CDR2 SQIVND, per germline (reference sequence). CDR3 sequence reads: CASSPAGNEQFF. The CDR3 DNA is TGTGCCAGTAGCCCGGCGGGGAATGAGCAGTTCTTC. Looking up the rest from reference TRBV19 and TRBJ2-1 gives the full variable domain: DGGITQSPKYLFRKEGQNVTLSCEQNLNHDAMYWYRQDPGQGLRLIYYSQIVNDFQKGDIAEGYSVSREKKESFPLTVTSAQKNPTAFYLCASSPAGNEQFFGPGTRLTVL.